This T cell receptor beta chain was profiled in a study of blood T cells in healthy people across ages. With regard to this clonotype: Its antigen is still unknown. The junction differs from germline at one of its ends, possibly a read error.

Study-wide findings and caveats: The unsorted PBMCs prevented any conclusive comparison of naive versus antigen-experienced cells. Fewer expanded clones and more diversity marked long-lived versus aged donors.

This CDR3 region has 14 residues. In germline, CDR1 is SSHAT, CDR2 FNYEAQ (reference sequence). Alongside a J-beta primer mix, a sample-barcoded 5' primer served in a second PCR lasting about 7 to 11 cycles. Each of the samples gave a minimum of 2.5 million paired-end reads that contained CDR3. Via MiXCR, TCRdb re-called the 5' RACE reads, giving one row per CDR3 protein. The sample contains 1.5 million or so distinct CDR3 sequences, roughly 45% of which appear only once. Drawing of peripheral blood yielded roughly 9.3 milliliters from each donor. Specimen: blood. This receptor was obtained from a woman aged 18-29 years in good health. The V and J genes are TRBV7-7 and TRBJ2-5, with D possibly being TRBD1 or TRBD2 (6 bases each). Here the CDR3 reads CASSPWGAQETQYF. The CDR3 coding sequence is TGTGCTAGCAGCCCCTGGGGGGCCCAAGAGACCCAGTACTTC.